The present TCR beta chain was sequenced within a study of shared clonotypes between healthy human individuals. Healthy HIV-negative adults without recent acute infections or vaccinations served as donors. The CDR3 consists of 14 residues. Deep was the level at which the assay was run. This table comes from immunoSEQ multiplex PCR, and its TCRdb copy is limited to in-frame clones, with some not included. This sample has 2 million to 3 million clones, with approximately 90% found just once. The receptor comes from a man aged 18 to 29 in good health. The sequencing sample was made of naive CD4+ T cells sorted from blood. Described subset: CD45RA+ positively selected. The chain uses TRBV21-1 and TRBJ2-3. TRBV21-1 is deemed a pseudogene. The CDR3 sequence: CASSTRDPTDTQYF. CDR3 DNA sequence: TGTGCCAGCAGCACTCGGGACCCCACAGATACGCAGTATTTT.